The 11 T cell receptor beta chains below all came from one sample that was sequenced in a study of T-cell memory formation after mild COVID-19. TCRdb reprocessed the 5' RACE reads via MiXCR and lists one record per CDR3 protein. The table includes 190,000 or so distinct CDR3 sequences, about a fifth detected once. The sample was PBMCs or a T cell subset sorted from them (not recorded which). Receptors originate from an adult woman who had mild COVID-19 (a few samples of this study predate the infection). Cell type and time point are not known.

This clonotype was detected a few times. CDR3 sequence reads: CASSLDSAGGTDTQYF. Written as DNA, the CDR3 is TGCGCCAGCAGCTTGGACTCAGCGGGGGGCACAGATACGCAGTATTTT. The chain recombines TRBV5-1 with TRBJ2-3, with 8 positions matching TRBD2. The CDR3 is 16 residues long. Germline values: CDR1 SGHRS, CDR2 YFSETQ. Trimming took 0 bases from V and 1 from J; bases not matched to a gene: 4. Combining the CDR3 with reference TRBV5-1 and TRBJ2-3 gives the whole variable domain KAGVTQTPRYLIKTRGQQVTLSCSPISGHRSVSWYQQTPGQGLQFLFEYFSETQRNKGNFPGRFSGRQFSNSRSEMNVSTLELGDSALYLCASSLDSAGGTDTQYFGPGTRLTVL.

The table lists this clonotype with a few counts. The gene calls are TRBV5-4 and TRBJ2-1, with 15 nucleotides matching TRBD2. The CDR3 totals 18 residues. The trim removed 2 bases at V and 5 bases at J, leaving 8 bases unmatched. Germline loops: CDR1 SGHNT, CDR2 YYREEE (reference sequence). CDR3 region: CASSFPGTSGRSDNEQFF. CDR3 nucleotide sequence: TGTGCCAGCAGCTTCCCAGGGACTAGCGGGAGGTCAGACAATGAGCAGTTCTTC.

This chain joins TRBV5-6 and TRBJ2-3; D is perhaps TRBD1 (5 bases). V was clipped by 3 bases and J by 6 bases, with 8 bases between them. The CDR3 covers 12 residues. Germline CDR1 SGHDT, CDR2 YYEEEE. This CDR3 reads CASSSPGDTQYF. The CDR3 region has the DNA TGTGCCAGCAGCTCCCCAGGGGATACGCAGTATTTT.

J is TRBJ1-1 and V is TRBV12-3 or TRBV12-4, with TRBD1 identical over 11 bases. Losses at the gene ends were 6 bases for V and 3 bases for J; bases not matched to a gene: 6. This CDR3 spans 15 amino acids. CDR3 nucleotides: TGTGCCAGCAGCAACGGACAGGGGGCGGACACTGAAGCTTTCTTT. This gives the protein CASSNGQGADTEAFF.

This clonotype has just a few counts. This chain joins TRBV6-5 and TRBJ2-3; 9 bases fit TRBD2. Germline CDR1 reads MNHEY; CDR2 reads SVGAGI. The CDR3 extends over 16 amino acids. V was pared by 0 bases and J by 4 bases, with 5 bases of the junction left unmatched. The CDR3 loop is CASSYSGGGAADTQYF. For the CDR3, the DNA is TGTGCCAGCAGTTACTCAGGCGGGGGGGCTGCAGATACGCAGTATTTT.

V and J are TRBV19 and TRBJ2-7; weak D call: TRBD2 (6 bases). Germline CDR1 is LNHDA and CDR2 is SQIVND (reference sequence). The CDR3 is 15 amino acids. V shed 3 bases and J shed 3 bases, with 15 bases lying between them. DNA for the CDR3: TGTGCCAGTAGTATGCGACGGGAGTCCCGCTACGAGCAGTACTTC. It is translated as CASSMRRESRYEQYF. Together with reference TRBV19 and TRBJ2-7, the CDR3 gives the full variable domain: DGGITQSPKYLFRKEGQNVTLSCEQNLNHDAMYWYRQDPGQGLRLIYYSQIVNDFQKGDIAEGYSVSREKKESFPLTVTSAQKNPTAFYLCASSMRRESRYEQYFGPGTRLTVT.

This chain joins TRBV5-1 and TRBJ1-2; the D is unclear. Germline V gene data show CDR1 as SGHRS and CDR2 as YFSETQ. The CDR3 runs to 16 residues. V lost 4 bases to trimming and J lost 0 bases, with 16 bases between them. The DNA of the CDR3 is TGCGCCAGCAGCCTCCCCGGTTCTTTAGCTAACTATGGCTACACCTTC. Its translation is CASSLPGSLANYGYTF.

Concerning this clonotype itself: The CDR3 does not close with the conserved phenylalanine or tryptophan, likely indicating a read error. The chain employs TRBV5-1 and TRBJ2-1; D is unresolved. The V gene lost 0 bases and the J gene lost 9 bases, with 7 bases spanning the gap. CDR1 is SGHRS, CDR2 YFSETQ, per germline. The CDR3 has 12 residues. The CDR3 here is CASSLAAREQFL. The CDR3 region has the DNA TGCGCCAGCAGCTTGGCCGCGCGTGAGCAGTTCTTA.

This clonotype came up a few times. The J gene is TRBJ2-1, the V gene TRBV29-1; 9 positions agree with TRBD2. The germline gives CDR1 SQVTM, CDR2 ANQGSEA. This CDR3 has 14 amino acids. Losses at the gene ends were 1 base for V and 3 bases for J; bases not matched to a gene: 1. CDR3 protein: CSVEASGVYNEQFF. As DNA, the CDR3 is TGCAGCGTTGAAGCTAGCGGGGTCTACAATGAGCAGTTCTTC.

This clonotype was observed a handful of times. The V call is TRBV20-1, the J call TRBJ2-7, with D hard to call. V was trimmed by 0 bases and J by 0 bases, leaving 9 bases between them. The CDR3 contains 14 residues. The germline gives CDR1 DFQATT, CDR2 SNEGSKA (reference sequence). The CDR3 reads CSARDKRSSYEQYF. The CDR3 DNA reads TGCAGTGCTAGAGACAAGAGGAGCTCCTACGAGCAGTACTTC.

CDR3 loop: CASSFRREQYF. Written as DNA, the CDR3 is TGTGCCAGCAGTTTTCGGAGGGAGCAGTACTTC. The V call is TRBV12-3 or TRBV12-4, the J call TRBJ2-7, with a possible D match to TRBD2 (5 bases). V was trimmed by 3 bases and J by 7 bases, leaving 7 bases between them. This CDR3 spans 11 amino acids.